The clone carrying this T cell receptor beta chain has a handful of counts. RNA transcripts gave rise to amplified TCR beta CDR3 regions. First-round RT-PCR targeting the TCR CDR3 was performed with the HTBI primer set. TCRdb called the multiplex PCR reads again in MiXCR, with one record for every CDR3 protein. The sample gives roughly 600,000 distinct CDR3 sequences, 14% of which show up once; 9.5% to 15% is in the top ten. This sample was included in a study of T cells in Graves' hyperthyroidism and ophthalmopathy. Ophthalmopathy in the patients scored at least 3 on Clinical Activity Score and at least 4 on NOSPECS grade, lasting under 3 months. CDR1 MGHRA and CDR2 YSYEKL come from the germline V gene. This CDR3 has 14 residues. Trimming shortened V by 4 bases and J by 3 bases, and 13 bases separated the two germline ends.

This TCR was sampled from a woman in her forties or fifties with Graves' ophthalmopathy. Sequencing input: blood. V usage is TRBV4-1 and J usage is TRBJ2-7; no clear D gene. Here the CDR3 reads CASSRGLSLYEQYF. DNA of the CDR3: TGCGCCAGCAGCCGGGGTCTGAGCCTCTACGAGCAGTACTTC.